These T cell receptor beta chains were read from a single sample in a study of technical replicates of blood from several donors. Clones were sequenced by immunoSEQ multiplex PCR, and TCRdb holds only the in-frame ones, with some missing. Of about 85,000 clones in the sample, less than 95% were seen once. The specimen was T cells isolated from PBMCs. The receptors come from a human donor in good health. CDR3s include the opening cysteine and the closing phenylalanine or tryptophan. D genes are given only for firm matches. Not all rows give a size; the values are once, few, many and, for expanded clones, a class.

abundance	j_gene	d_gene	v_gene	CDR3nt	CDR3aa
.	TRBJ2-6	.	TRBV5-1	TGCGCCAGCAGCTTGGATAGATCTGGGGCCAACGTCCTGACTTTC	CASSLDRSGANVLTF
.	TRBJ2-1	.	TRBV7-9	TGTGCCAGCAGCTTAAGCTTTTCCGGGGAGCAGTTCTTC	CASSLSFSGEQFF
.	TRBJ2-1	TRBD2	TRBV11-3	TGTGCCAGCAGCTTAACGGGAGGGCCGGGTGAGCAGTTCTTC	CASSLTGGPGEQFF
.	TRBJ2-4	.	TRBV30	TGTGCCTGGGATCGAGGTGGCAAAAACATTCAGTACTTC	CAWDRGGKNIQYF
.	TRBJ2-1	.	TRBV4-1	TGCGCCAGCAGCCAAGTTCCCGACAGCAACAATGAGCAGTTCTTC	CASSQVPDSNNEQFF
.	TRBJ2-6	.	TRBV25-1	TGTGCCAGCAGTGACAGGGGATGGGGTAACGGGGCCAACGTCCTGACTTTC	CASSDRGWGNGANVLTF
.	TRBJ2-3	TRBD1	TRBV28	TGTGCCAGCAGTTTTACAGGGGATGCGACAGATACGCAGTATTTT	CASSFTGDATDTQYF
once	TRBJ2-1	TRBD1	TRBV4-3	TGCGCCAGCAGCCCTATATGGACAGGCTACAATGAGCAGTTCTTC	CASSPIWTGYNEQFF
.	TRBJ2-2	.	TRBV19	TGTGCCAGTAGTAGCGGGCCCAACACCGGGGAGCTGTTTTTT	CASSSGPNTGELFF
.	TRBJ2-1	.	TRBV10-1	TGCGCCAGCAGTGAAGGGGGAGAGGGCCCCTACAATGAGCAGTTCTTC	CASSEGGEGPYNEQFF
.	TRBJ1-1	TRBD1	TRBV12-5	TGTGCTAGTGCCACCCCGAGGGGACAGGGGAACACTGAAGCTTTCTTT	CASATPRGQGNTEAFF
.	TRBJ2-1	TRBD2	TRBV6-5	TGTGCCAGCAGTTGGGAGGGCCTCTCCTACAATGAGCAGTTCTTC	CASSWEGLSYNEQFF
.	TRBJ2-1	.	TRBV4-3	TGCGCCAGCAGCCGGTCAGCGGGCTCCTACAATGAGCAGTTCTTC	CASSRSAGSYNEQFF
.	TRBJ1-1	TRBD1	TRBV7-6	TGTGCCAGCAGCTTAGCGGCCAGGGGGACTGAAGCTTTCTTT	CASSLAARGTEAFF
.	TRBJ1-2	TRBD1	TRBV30	TGTGCCCGCTCGGGACAGGGGGCGCAGACATCTGGCTACACCTTC	CARSGQGAQTSGYTF
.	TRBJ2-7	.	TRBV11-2	TGTGCCAGCAGCCCGATTACAGGGAGAGGTGAGCAGTACTTC	CASSPITGRGEQYF
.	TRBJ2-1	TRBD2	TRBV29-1	TGCAGCGTAGGGACTAGCGGGAGTAATGAGCAGTTCTTC	CSVGTSGSNEQFF
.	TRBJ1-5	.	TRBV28	TGTGCCAGCAGTTTAGGGGCAGTTAGCAATCAGCCCCAGCATTTT	CASSLGAVSNQPQHF
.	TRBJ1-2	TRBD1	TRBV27	TGTGCCAGCAGTTTATCCGGGACAGGGAAGGCGAACTATGGCTACACCTTC	CASSLSGTGKANYGYTF
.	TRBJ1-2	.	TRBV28	TGTGCCAGCAGTTTTCTTATTGGGCATAGTGGCTACACCTTC	CASSFLIGHSGYTF
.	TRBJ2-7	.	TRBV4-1	TGCGCCAGCAGCCATATAATAGGGGAAGGTCACGAGCAGTACTTC	CASSHIIGEGHEQYF
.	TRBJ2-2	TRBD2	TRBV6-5	TGTGCCAGCAGTTCCCGAGCGGGGGGCGCCGGGGAGCTGTTTTTT	CASSSRAGGAGELFF
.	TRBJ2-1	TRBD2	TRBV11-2	TGTGCCAGCAGCTTAGGTCTAGCGGGAGGACAATACAATGAGCAGTTCTTC	CASSLGLAGGQYNEQFF
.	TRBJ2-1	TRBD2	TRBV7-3	TGTGCCAGCAGCTTAGGCGGGTCGGGACTAGCAGCTGGACCGACCTACAATGAGCAGTTCTTC	CASSLGGSGLAAGPTYNEQFF
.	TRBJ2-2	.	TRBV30	TGTGCCTGGAAGCGCCTAGCGAACACCGGGGAGCTGTTTTTT	CAWKRLANTGELFF
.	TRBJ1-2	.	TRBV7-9	TGTGCCAGCAGCTTAGGGAGCCAGCCTGGTGGCTACACCTTC	CASSLGSQPGGYTF
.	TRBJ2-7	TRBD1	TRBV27	TGTGCCAGCACTTCACAATCAAATCCTTGGGGACAGGGGGGTAAGAGCTCCTACGAGCAGTACTTC	CASTSQSNPWGQGGKSSYEQYF
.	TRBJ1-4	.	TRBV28	TGTGCCAGCAGTTCTGCAACTAATGAAAAACTGTTTTTT	CASSSATNEKLFF
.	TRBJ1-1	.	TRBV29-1	TGCAGCGTTGGGGCTGGCACTGAAGCTTTCTTT	CSVGAGTEAFF
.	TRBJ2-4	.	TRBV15	TGTGCCACCAGCAGGTTAACCAAAAACATTCAGTACTTC	CATSRLTKNIQYF
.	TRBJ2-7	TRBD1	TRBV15	TGTGCCACCACCAGGGACAGGGGCTACGAGCAGTACTTC	CATTRDRGYEQYF
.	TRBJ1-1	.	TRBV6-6	TGTGCCAGCAGTTACCCCGGCGGTCGGACTGAAGCTTTCTTT	CASSYPGGRTEAFF
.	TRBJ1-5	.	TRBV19	TGTGCCAGTAGTATAGAGGCGCAGGGCTTTCAGCCCCAGCATTTT	CASSIEAQGFQPQHF
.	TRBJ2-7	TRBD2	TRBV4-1	TGCGCCAGCAGCGCCAGCTCTGTGGGAGGGCCCTCCTACGAGCAGTACTTC	CASSASSVGGPSYEQYF
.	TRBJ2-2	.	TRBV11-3	TGTGCCAGCAGCTTCCCTAGCGAGAACACCGGGGAGCTGTTTTTT	CASSFPSENTGELFF
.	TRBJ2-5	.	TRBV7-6	TGTGCCAGCAGCGTACAGGCTTACGGGGGCCAAGAGACCCAGTACTTC	CASSVQAYGGQETQYF
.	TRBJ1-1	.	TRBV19	TGTGCCAGTAGTGGTACAACGAACACTGAAGCTTTCTTT	CASSGTTNTEAFF
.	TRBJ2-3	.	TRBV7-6	TGTGCCAGCAGCTCAGGGTATACGCAGTATTTT	CASSSGYTQYF
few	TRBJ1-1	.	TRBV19	TGTGCCAGTAGTATAGATAGTGGACACCCGAACACTGAAGCTTTCTTT	CASSIDSGHPNTEAFF
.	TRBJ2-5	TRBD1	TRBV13	TGTGCCAGCAGCCCCGGGACAGGGTACGAGACCCAGTACTTC	CASSPGTGYETQYF
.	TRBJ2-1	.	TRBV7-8	TGTGCCAGCAGCTTGTTCCCCGGGGAGGCGGCCTACAATGAGCAGTTCTTC	CASSLFPGEAAYNEQFF
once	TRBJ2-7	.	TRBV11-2	TGTGCCAGCAGCTTCTCTGAGACTAATCCCTACGAGCAGTACTTC	CASSFSETNPYEQYF
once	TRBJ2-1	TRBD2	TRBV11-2	TGTGCCAGCAGCAGGACTAGCGGGAGAAACAATGAGCAGTTCTTC	CASSRTSGRNNEQFF
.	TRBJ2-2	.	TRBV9	TGTGCCAGCAGCGTAGGCGGCAGATCAAACACCGGGGAGCTGTTTTTT	CASSVGGRSNTGELFF
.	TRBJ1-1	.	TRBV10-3	TGTGCCATCAGTACAGGAGCGAACACTGAAGCTTTCTTT	CAISTGANTEAFF
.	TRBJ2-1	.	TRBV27	TGTGCCAGCAGCCAATTGGGGGCCCTGTTCTTC	CASSQLGALFF
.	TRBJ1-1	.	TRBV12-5	TGTGCTAGTGTACAGGGAAACACTGAAGCTTTCTTT	CASVQGNTEAFF
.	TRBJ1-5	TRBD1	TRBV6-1	TGTGCCAGCAGTCCGGTAGGGGGCCAGCCCCAGCATTTT	CASSPVGGQPQHF
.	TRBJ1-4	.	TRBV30	TGTGCCTGGAGTGACCCTCTTAGGGGGATGAATGCACTGTTTTTT	CAWSDPLRGMNALFF
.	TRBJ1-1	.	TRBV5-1	TGCGCCAGCAGCCCCCAGACAGGGAACACTGAAGCTTTCTTT	CASSPQTGNTEAFF